Below, one T cell receptor delta chain is given with its context. Translating this DNA gives a protein that differs at residue 15 from the TCRdb one, which belongs to a much larger clone; a read error is likely, and the protein shown is this translation. Germline V lookup: CDR1 TSWWSYY, CDR2 QGS. After removal of 1 base from V and 3 bases from J, the junction contained 18 bases not matched to a gene. The CDR3 length is 20 residues. This sample was taken from a study of γδ T cells in repeated Plasmodium falciparum infection. TCRdb called clones from the multiplex PCR reads again using CATT. In the table there are about 50,000 delta-chain clones, about 2% of which are singletons. Flow sorting of PBMC yielded separate Vgamma9/Vdelta2+ and Vdelta2-negative gammadelta T cell populations for bulk repertoire analysis.

This receptor was identified in a pool of human donors (malaria-infected and uninfected, not separated). This chain connects TRDV1 to TRDJ1, with TRDD2 matching over 9 bases. TCRdb gives no J gene; it was assigned here by matching the DNA to germline. Sequencing was performed on gamma-delta T cells from blood. The CDR3 sequence is CALGEPSLPTTGANPDKLIF. The CDR3 coding sequence is TGTGCTCTTGGGGAACCTTCCCTTCCTACTACTGGGGCCAACCCCGATAAACTCATCTTT.